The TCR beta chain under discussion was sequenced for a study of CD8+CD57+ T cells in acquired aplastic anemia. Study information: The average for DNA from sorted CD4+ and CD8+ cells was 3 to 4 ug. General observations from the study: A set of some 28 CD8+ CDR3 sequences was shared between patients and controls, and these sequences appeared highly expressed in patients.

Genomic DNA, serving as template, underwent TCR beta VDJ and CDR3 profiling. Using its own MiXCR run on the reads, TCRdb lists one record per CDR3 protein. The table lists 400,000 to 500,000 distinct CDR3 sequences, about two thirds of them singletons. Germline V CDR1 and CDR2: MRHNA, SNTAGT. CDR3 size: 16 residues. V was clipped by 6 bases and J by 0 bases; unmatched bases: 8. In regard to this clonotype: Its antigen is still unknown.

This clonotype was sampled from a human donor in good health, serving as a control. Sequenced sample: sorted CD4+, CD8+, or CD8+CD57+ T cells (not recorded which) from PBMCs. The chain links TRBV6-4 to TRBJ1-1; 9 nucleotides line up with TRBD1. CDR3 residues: CASSIRDRVMNTEAFF. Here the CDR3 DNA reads TGTGCCAGCAGCATCCGGGACAGGGTCATGAACACTGAAGCTTTCTTT.